These 24 T cell receptor beta chains were all obtained from the same sample, sequenced in a study of cytomegalovirus exposure and HLA in healthy donors. PCR employed 60 Vbeta and 13 Jbeta primers. The assay was immunoSEQ multiplex PCR, and TCRdb's table has in-frame clones only and misses some. The sample has around 160,000 clones; roughly four fifths are singletons. Material: PBMCs. Receptor source: a woman between 40 and 50 years old in good health and CMV-seronegative.

The chain joins TRBV28 to TRBJ1-4, with TRBD1 identical over 8 bases. CDR3 size: 15 residues. Germline lookup yields CDR1 MDHEN and CDR2 SYDVKM. The V and J ends lost 3 bases and 2 bases, in that order; junction bases with no gene match: 2. The CDR3 nucleotides are TGTGCCAGCAGTTTCTCAGGGGGCACTAATGAAAAACTGTTTTTT. Its translation: CASSFSGGTNEKLFF.

The CDR3 DNA is TGTGCCTTACGGAGGGCCGGGTACGAGCAGTACTTC. It codes for CALRRAGYEQYF. This chain links TRBV30 with TRBJ2-7; tentatively, D is TRBD2 (6 bases). Germline V gives CDR1 GTSNPN, CDR2 SVGIG (reference sequence). Trimming left V 7 bases short and J 4 bases short, with 14 bases between. The CDR3 spans 12 residues.

The V and J genes are TRBV11-2 and TRBJ2-7, with TRBD1 as a possible D gene (5 bases). Trimming pared 0 bases from V and 2 bases from J, leaving 14 bases between. Looked up from germline, CDR1 is SGHAT and CDR2 is FQNNGV. This CDR3 has 16 amino acids. CDR3 nucleotide sequence: TGTGCCAGCAGCTTAGAACAGGATCTCCCCACCTACGAGCAGTACTTC. It specifies CASSLEQDLPTYEQYF.

This clone appeared a few times. The CDR3 coding sequence is TGTGCCAGCAGTTACTCCAAGGAGGGGTGGTACGAGCAGTACTTC. Translating it yields CASSYSKEGWYEQYF. V is TRBV6-5 and J is TRBJ2-7, with D possibly being TRBD2 (6 bases). CDR1 MNHEY and CDR2 SVGAGI come from the germline V gene. The V gene lost 0 bases and the J gene lost 4 bases, with 13 bases spanning the gap. The CDR3 has 15 residues.

The rearrangement joins TRBV2 to TRBJ1-2; 7 bases align to TRBD1. This CDR3 region has 15 residues. Looked up from germline, CDR1 is SNHLY and CDR2 is FYNNEI. V trimming: 6 bases; J trimming: 3 bases; junction bases outside the gene matches: 10. The CDR3, as DNA: TGTGCCAGCAGACCCCTCAACAGGGGAGACTATGGCTACACCTTC. Translating gives CASRPLNRGDYGYTF.

The chain uses TRBV7-9 and TRBJ2-2, with a possible D match to TRBD1 (6 bases). Germline V gene lookup returns CDR1 SEHNR and CDR2 FQNEAQ (reference sequence). This CDR3 is built from 14 residues. V was shortened by 5 bases and J by 4 bases, with 11 bases between the two germline ends. CDR3 nucleotide sequence: TGTGCCAGCAGCACACAGGGATTCACCGGGGAGCTGTTTTTT. As protein: CASSTQGFTGELFF.

The chain has TRBV7-6 and TRBJ1-1; a weak D match, TRBD1 (5 bases). Trimming removed 5 bases from V and 6 bases from J, with 16 bases in between. Germline V gives CDR1 SGHVS, CDR2 FNYEAQ. CDR3 size: 14 residues. The CDR3 nucleotides read TGTGCCAGCAGCCCGAGGGAGGGACTCGCTGAAGCTTTCTTT. Residues: CASSPREGLAEAFF.

The chain joins TRBV19 to TRBJ1-5; 11 bases are shared with TRBD1. V lost 5 bases to trimming and J lost 5 bases; unmatched junction nucleotides: 2. Germline CDR1 is LNHDA and CDR2 is SQIVND (reference sequence). CDR3 length: 14 residues. CDR3 bases: TGTGCCAGTAGTGGGACAGGGGGGGATCAGCCCCAGCATTTT. Protein: CASSGTGGDQPQHF.

The rearrangement joins TRBV5-6 to TRBJ1-2, with 10 bases identical to TRBD1. Germline V gives CDR1 SGHDT, CDR2 YYEEEE. The CDR3 runs to 14 residues. The J segment lost 6 bases and the V segment lost 4 bases, leaving 6 bases of the junction unmatched. This chain's CDR3 is CASSDIGTGDGYTF. Written as DNA, the CDR3 is TGTGCCAGCAGCGATATCGGGACAGGGGATGGCTACACCTTC.

V is TRBV9 and J is TRBJ2-7, with D hard to call. Germline CDR1 reads SGDLS; CDR2 reads YYNGEE. The V gene lost 6 bases and the J gene lost 7 bases, with 5 bases spanning the gap. This CDR3 contains 9 residues. The CDR3 nucleotides read TGTGCCAGCACCAGGGAGCAGTACTTC. Residues: CASTREQYF.

V is TRBV6-5 and J is TRBJ1-3, with D perhaps TRBD1 (5 bases). With 0 bases removed from V and 2 bases from J, the gap between germline ends came to 8 bases. The CDR3 runs 15 residues. The V gene's germline CDR1 is MNHEY and CDR2 SVGAGI. In nucleotides, the CDR3 is TGTGCCAGCAGTTACTCCTTGGGGCCTGGAAACACCATATATTTT. This translates into CASSYSLGPGNTIYF.

The chain recombines TRBV6-6 with TRBJ2-2; the match to TRBD2 covers 8 bases. Losses at the gene ends were 2 bases for V and 7 bases for J; bases not matched to a gene: 3. CDR1 MNHNY and CDR2 SVGAGI come from the germline V gene (reference sequence). The CDR3 spans 14 residues. As DNA, the CDR3 is TGTGCCAGCAGTTACCAGCGGGAGATCGGGGAGCTGTTTTTT. It translates to CASSYQREIGELFF.

The rearrangement joins TRBV10-3 to TRBJ2-7; 9 bases fit TRBD2. From germline, CDR1 is ENHRY and CDR2 SYGVKD. The CDR3 is made up of 14 amino acids. The junction had 4 bases not matched to a gene; V was cut back by 2 bases and J by 5 bases. The CDR3 here is CAISESSGSHEQYF. In DNA form, the CDR3 reads TGTGCCATCAGTGAGAGTAGCGGGAGCCACGAGCAGTACTTC.

The genes are TRBV19 and TRBJ2-6; D call uncertain. This CDR3 region has 14 residues. Germline CDR1 and CDR2: LNHDA and SQIVND (reference sequence). With 3 bases removed from V and 2 bases from J, the gap between germline ends came to 5 bases. The CDR3 DNA is TGTGCCAGTAGTATTCGGGCTGGGGCCAACGTCCTGACTTTC. Translated: CASSIRAGANVLTF.

The chain joins TRBV28 to TRBJ2-1; possible D gene TRBD1, 7 bases. Germline CDR1 MDHEN, CDR2 SYDVKM. CDR3 size: 15 residues. Trimming cost V 3 bases and J 3 bases, with 12 bases left between them. Here the CDR3 reads CASSLVQGGYNEQFF. The CDR3 nucleotides are TGTGCCAGCAGTTTGGTCCAGGGGGGCTACAATGAGCAGTTCTTC.

The chain joins TRBV6-1 to TRBJ1-2; maybe TRBD1 (5 bases). The CDR3 has 14 residues. The V and J ends lost 1 base and 5 bases respectively, with 11 bases between them. Germline CDR1 is MNHNS and CDR2 is SASEGT. CDR3 sequence: CASSEEGLLYGYTF. CDR3 sequence (DNA): TGTGCCAGCAGTGAAGAGGGACTTCTTTATGGCTACACCTTC.

The chain is built from TRBV4-1 and TRBJ1-4; TRBD1 might be the D (5 bases). Germline CDR1 MGHRA, CDR2 YSYEKL. Trimming stripped 5 bases from V and 2 bases from J, with 12 bases between. This CDR3 is 15 amino acids long. This CDR3 reads CASSGGVTTNEKLFF. The CDR3 DNA reads TGCGCCAGCAGCGGGGGGGTTACGACTAATGAAAAACTGTTTTTT.

The sample holds one count of this clone. V is TRBV7-6 and J is TRBJ2-1; 8 nucleotides agree with TRBD1. Trimming at V came to 6 bases and at J to 6 bases, leaving 10 bases not matched to a gene. The germline V gene has CDR1 SGHVS and CDR2 FNYEAQ. This CDR3 region has 15 residues. The CDR3 here is CASSPQGAVGNEQFF. CDR3 DNA sequence: TGTGCCAGCAGTCCCCAGGGGGCAGTCGGCAATGAGCAGTTCTTC.

The rearrangement joins TRBV7-9 to TRBJ1-4, with a tentative D call TRBD1 (6 bases). This CDR3 spans 15 amino acids. V was pared by 5 bases and J by 0 bases, with 10 bases between. Germline CDR1 SEHNR, CDR2 FQNEAQ (reference sequence). The CDR3 coding sequence is TGTGCCAGCAGCCCGCGGACAGCAACTAATGAAAAACTGTTTTTT. It is translated as CASSPRTATNEKLFF.

The chain is built from TRBV19 and TRBJ2-2; D may be TRBD1 (5 bases). The CDR3 is made up of 19 amino acids. Per germline, CDR1 LNHDA and CDR2 SQIVND (reference sequence). V dropped 8 bases and J dropped 0 bases, with 25 bases sitting between them. CDR3 amino acids: CASPRVGAGHRANTGELFF. The CDR3 region has the DNA TGTGCCAGTCCTCGTGTGGGCGCAGGGCACCGTGCGAACACCGGGGAGCTGTTTTTT.

The gene calls are TRBV5-8 and TRBJ2-1; D perhaps matches TRBD2 (5 bases). Germline V gene data show CDR1 as SGHTS and CDR2 as YDEGEE. CDR3 length: 15 residues. Between the trimmed V and J ends, which lost 2 bases and 10 bases, there was a span of 19 bases. CDR3 sequence reads: CASSLPGTEVWEQFF. The CDR3 DNA sequence: TGTGCCAGCAGCTTACCGGGAACAGAAGTTTGGGAGCAGTTCTTC.

This chain links TRBV7-9 with TRBJ1-3, with TRBD1 as a possible D gene (6 bases). Deletions cut 4 bases from V and 0 bases from J, with 16 bases between. Germline assignment: CDR1 SEHNR and CDR2 FQNEAQ (reference sequence). The CDR3 runs 17 residues. CDR3 in DNA: TGTGCCAGCAGCTCTCGGACAGCCTTACTCTCTGGAAACACCATATATTTT. Its protein product is CASSSRTALLSGNTIYF.

V usage is TRBV11-3 and J usage is TRBJ2-1; a possible D gene is TRBD1 (6 bases). The CDR3 covers 17 residues. Germline V gene data show CDR1 as SGHNT and CDR2 as YENEEA. The V and J ends lost 1 base and 6 bases respectively, with 19 bases between them. CDR3 DNA: TGTGCCAGCAGCTTAGTGGGTCTATTGAGGGGGATCAATGAGCAGTTCTTC. It codes for CASSLVGLLRGINEQFF.

This clone was seen just once. J is TRBJ2-7 and V is TRBV5-1; 10 positions agree with TRBD1. The CDR3 contains 15 residues. The V gene end was trimmed by 4 bases and the J gene end by 3 bases; junction bases not matched to a gene: 7. Looked up from germline, CDR1 is SGHRS and CDR2 is YFSETQ. As DNA, the CDR3 is TGCGCCAGCAGCGGGTGGGACAGGGGACACTACGAGCAGTACTTC. Its translation is CASSGWDRGHYEQYF.